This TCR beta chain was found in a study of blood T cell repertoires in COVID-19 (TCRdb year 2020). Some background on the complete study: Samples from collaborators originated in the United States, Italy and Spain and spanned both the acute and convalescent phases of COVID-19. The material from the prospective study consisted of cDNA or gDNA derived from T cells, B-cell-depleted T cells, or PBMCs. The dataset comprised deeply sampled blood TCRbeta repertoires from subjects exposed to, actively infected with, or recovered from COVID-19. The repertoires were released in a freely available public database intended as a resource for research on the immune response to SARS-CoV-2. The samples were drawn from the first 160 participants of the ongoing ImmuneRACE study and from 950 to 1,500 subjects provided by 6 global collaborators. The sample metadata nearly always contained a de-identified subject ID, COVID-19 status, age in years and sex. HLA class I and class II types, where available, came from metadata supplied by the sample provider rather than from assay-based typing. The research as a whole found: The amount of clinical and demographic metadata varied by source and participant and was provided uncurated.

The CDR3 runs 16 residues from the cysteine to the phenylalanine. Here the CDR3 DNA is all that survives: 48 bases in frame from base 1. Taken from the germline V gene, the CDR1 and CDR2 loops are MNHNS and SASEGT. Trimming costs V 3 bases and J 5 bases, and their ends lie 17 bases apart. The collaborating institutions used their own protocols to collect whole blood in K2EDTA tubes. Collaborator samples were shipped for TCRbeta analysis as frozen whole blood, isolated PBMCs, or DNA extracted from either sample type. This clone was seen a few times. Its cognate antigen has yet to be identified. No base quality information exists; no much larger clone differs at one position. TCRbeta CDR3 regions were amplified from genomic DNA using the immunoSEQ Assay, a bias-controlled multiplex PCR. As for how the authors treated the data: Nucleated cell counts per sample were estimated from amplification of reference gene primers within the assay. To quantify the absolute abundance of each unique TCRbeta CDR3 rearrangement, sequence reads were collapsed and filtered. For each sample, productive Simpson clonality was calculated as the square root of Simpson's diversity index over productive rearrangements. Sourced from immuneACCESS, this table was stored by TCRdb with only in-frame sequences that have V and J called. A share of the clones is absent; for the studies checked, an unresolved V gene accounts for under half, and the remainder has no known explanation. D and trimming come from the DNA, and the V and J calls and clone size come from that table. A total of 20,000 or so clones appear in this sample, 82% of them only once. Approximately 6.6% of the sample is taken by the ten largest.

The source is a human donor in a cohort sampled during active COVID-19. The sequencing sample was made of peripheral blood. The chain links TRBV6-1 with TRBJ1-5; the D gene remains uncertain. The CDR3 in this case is CASSDRGVWVDQPQHF. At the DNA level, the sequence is TGTGCCAGCAGTGATCGGGGTGTATGGGTAGATCAGCCCCAGCATTTT.